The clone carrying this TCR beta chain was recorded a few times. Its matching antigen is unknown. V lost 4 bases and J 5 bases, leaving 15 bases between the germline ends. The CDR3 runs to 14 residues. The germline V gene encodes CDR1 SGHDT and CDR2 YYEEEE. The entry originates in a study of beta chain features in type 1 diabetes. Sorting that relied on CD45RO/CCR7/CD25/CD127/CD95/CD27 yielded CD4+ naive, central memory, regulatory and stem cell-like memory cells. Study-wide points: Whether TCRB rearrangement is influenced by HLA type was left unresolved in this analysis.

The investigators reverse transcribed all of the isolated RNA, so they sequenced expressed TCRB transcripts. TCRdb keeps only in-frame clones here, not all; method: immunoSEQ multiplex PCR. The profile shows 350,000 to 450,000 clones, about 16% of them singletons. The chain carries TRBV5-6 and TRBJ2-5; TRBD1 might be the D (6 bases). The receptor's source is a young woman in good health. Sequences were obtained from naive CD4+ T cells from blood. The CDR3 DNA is TGTGCCAGCAGCCACGGACAGACATGGGAGACCCAGTACTTC. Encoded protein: CASSHGQTWETQYF.